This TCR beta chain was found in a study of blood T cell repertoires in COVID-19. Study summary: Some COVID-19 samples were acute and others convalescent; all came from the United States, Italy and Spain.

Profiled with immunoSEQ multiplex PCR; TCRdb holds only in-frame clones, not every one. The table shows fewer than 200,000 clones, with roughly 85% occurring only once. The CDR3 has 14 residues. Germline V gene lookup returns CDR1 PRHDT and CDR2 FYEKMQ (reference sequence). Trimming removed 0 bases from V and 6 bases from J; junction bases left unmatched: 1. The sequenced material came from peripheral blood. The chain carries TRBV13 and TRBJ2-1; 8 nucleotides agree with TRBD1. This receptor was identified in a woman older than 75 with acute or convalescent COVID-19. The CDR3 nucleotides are TGTGCCAGCAGCTTAGGGGACAGGGCCAATGAGCAGTTCTTC. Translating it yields CASSLGDRANEQFF.